These 4 T cell receptor beta chains share one sample of origin, sequenced in a study of metastatic and nonmetastatic thyroid tumors. TCRdb re-called the PCR reads via MiXCR. The table lists under 100,000 clones, about 9.1% of them singletons. Patients were all untreated before their thyroid surgery. Sequenced sample: blood. The receptors were gathered from a female donor with papillary thyroid cancer or a benign thyroid nodule (not recorded which). Some clones in this sample may be carry-over from other donors' samples.

This clone was seen a handful of times. Just one base apart from a much larger clone, this may be a read error. The rearrangement links TRBV28 to TRBJ2-1; D assignment may be TRBD1 or TRBD2 (5 bases each). The germline V gene encodes CDR1 MDHEN and CDR2 SYDVKM. CDR3 length: 16 amino acids. The CDR3 DNA is TGTGCCAGCAGTTTTGGGAGAACAGGAGCGAGGAATGAGCAGCTCTTC. Amino acids: CASSFGRTGARNEQLF.

This clone showed up just once. The V and J genes are TRBV5-6 and TRBJ2-5, with D perhaps TRBD1 (6 bases). The CDR3 length is 17 residues. Looked up from germline, CDR1 is SGHDT and CDR2 is YYEEEE. Deletions cut 3 bases from V and 5 bases from J, with 23 bases between. CDR3 sequence: CASSYNPGTRPWETQYF. DNA for the CDR3: TGTGCCAGCAGCTACAACCCCGGGACAAGGCCATGGGAGACCCAGTACTTC. The whole variable domain, filled in from reference TRBV5-6 and TRBJ2-5, reads DAGVTQSPTHLIKTRGQQVTLRCSPKSGHDTVSWYQQALGQGPQFIFQYYEEEERQRGNFPDRFSGHQFPNYSSELNVNALLLGDSALYLCASSYNPGTRPWETQYFGPGTRLLVL.

In this sample, this clone turned up many times. Since a much larger clone is just one base distant, this may be a read error. The chain has TRBV11-2 and TRBJ2-2; D gene unclear. Germline CDR1 SGHAT, CDR2 FQNNGV. The CDR3 contains 15 residues. CDR3 bases: TGTGCCAGCGGCTTAGATCACGGAAACACCGGGGAGCTGTTTTTT. Translation: CASGLDHGNTGELFF.

This clone was counted a single time. A much larger clonotype is one base distant, so this may be a read error. The V gene is TRBV11-2, the J gene TRBJ2-5, with TRBD1 matching 8 bases. Per germline, CDR1 SGHAT and CDR2 FQNNGV. The V segment lost 2 bases and the J segment 5 bases; nucleotides outside the gene matches: 22. The CDR3 extends over 20 amino acids. The CDR3 DNA sequence: TGTGCCAGCAGCTTATATCCCCCGACAGGGGTTGTCATATTTGGGGAGACCCAGTACTTC. Amino acid sequence: CASSLYPPTGVVIFGETQYF.